The sequence of this T cell receptor (beta chain) was determined in a study of T-cell reconstitution after alpha-beta-depleted transplantation in children. Study-level points and caveats: Counts and diversity of T cells one year after transplant came mostly from newly produced T cells. Reportedly, only several hundred clones from non-depleted graft cells drove alpha-beta T-cell counts at about two months. Several patients had high TCRbeta diversity at day 60; it came from surviving recipient T cells and thymic progenitors.

TCRbeta library preparation incorporated unique molecular identifiers. TCRdb processed the PCR reads anew with MiXCR; each CDR3 protein has one entry. The sample lists a few hundred thousand distinct CDR3 sequences, around 10% occurring once. The CDR3 extends over 14 amino acids. Germline loops: CDR1 MNHEY, CDR2 SVGAGI. V lost 0 bases and J lost 4; bases outside the gene matches: 1. This clonotype was found many times. No antigen is known for it. The sequence derives from a boy under two years old with acute myeloid leukemia, due to receive a stem cell transplant. Source: PBMCs, taken before TCRalphabeta/CD19-depleted stem cell transplant. The gene calls are TRBV6-5 and TRBJ2-3; TRBD1 aligns across 7 bases. The CDR3 DNA is TGTGCCAGCAGTTACTCGAGGGGGCCAGATACGCAGTATTTT. This gives the protein CASSYSRGPDTQYF.